This T cell receptor (beta chain) stems from a study of cytomegalovirus exposure and HLA in healthy donors. The CDR3 is 12 residues long. Trimming took 7 bases from V and 8 from J, leaving 14 bases between them. Germline-derived CDR1 and CDR2 are MNHEY and SVGAGI. Both 60 Vbeta primers and 13 Jbeta primers went into the PCR. Sequencing was performed with immunoSEQ multiplex PCR; in TCRdb, only in-frame clones are kept and a portion is missing. This sample has fewer than 200,000 clones, with around 80% found just once. As concerns this clone: The target antigen is unknown.

Study-wide results and limits: In vitro assays verified that a few CMV-associated chains recognized CMV antigens specifically. Prior analysis indicated that the majority of TCR beta V segments exhibited productivity approximately 87% or approximately 30% of the time.

The rearrangement uses TRBV6-5 and TRBJ1-2, with D possibly being TRBD1 (6 bases). The TCR sequence derives from a woman aged 50 to 60 in good health and CMV-seropositive. Sequencing was performed on PBMCs. The CDR3 DNA reads as TGTGCCAGCATTACAGCCCAGGGGGGCTACACCTTC. Protein sequence: CASITAQGGYTF.